The source of this TCR beta chain is a study of OX40 agonist ivuxolimab in advanced cancers. General notes on the study: Ivuxolimab was a fully human IgG2 agonistic monoclonal antibody targeting the costimulatory receptor OX40 (CD134). Of the 52 patients in dose escalation, approximately 20 had hepatocellular carcinoma, approximately 15 had melanoma, 9 had renal cell carcinoma and 9 had head and neck cancer. Intravenous ivuxolimab was administered to patients every 2 weeks at six dose levels: 0.01, 0.1, 0.3, 1.5, 3 and 10 mg/kg. Three dose-escalation patients achieved partial responses, one with hepatocellular carcinoma and two with cutaneous melanoma. A male proportion of almost 85% and a mean age of around 60 years, ranging from 23 to 79, were recorded for the dose-escalation cohort. The purpose of peripheral TCRbeta sequencing was to test whether ivuxolimab changed TCR sequence diversity and led to clonal T-cell expansion. The paper covers the monotherapy dose-escalation part of the phase I ivuxolimab trial, which included N of about 50 patients. Prior anti-PD-1, anti-PD-L1 or anti-CTLA-4 therapy was permitted, and 40% of dose-escalation patients had received checkpoint inhibitors.

Per the germline V gene, MDHEN is the CDR1 and SYDVKM is the CDR2. Reading from cysteine to phenylalanine, the CDR3 counts 17 amino acids. Of all the DNA, just the CDR3 is kept, 51 bases in frame from base 1. Relative to germline, V is 7 bases shorter and J is 7 bases shorter, with 28 bases between their ends. This clone was found once. Its antigen is still unknown. No much larger clone exists at a distance of one base, and base qualities are not known. Patients with a history of autoimmune disease or receiving systemic immunosuppression were excluded from the trial. Peripheral blood for TCR sequencing was collected from all dose cohorts at baseline, on cycle 4 day 1, and on cycle 7 day 1. Samples came from an open-label, multicenter, first-in-human phase I dose-escalation trial of ivuxolimab. Adults with locally advanced or metastatic head and neck squamous cell, hepatocellular, melanoma or renal cell carcinoma were enrolled in the trial. Before TCR sequencing, CD4+ T cells and CD8+ T cells from peripheral blood were sorted into separate populations.

Here is what the overall study found, with its caveats: Clonal expansion of both CD4+ and CD8+ blood T cells was observed from baseline to week 6 at doses 0.1 to 3.0 mg/kg. Low levels of normalized T-cell clonal expansion were also shown by some nonresponding patients. Antigen specificity was not determined for the clonally expanded peripheral T cells. After ivuxolimab, CD8+ T cells had more expanded clones than CD4+ T cells on average. In the 0.1-3.0 mg/kg groups, partial responders were among the patients with the lowest normalized peripheral clonal expansion, particularly in CD8+ T cells.

Genomic DNA was extracted from sorted cells for sequencing of the TCRbeta CDR3 region. The immunoSEQ Assay was used to sequence the TCRbeta CDR3 regions. TCRdb mirrors the immuneACCESS table, restricted to in-frame sequences. Some clones are absent from its copies; in checked studies, under half trace to an unresolved V gene, and the reason for the others is unknown. The sample table contains approximately 54,000 clones; only one count was recorded for approximately 91% of them. Together, the top ten hold around 3.3% of the sample. The specimen was CD4+ or CD8+ T cells sorted from blood, collected in a trial of the OX40 agonist ivuxolimab. The receptor's source is an adult with an advanced solid tumor such as melanoma, head and neck, liver or kidney cancer. Rearrangement joined TRBV28 to TRBJ1-1; TRBD1 might be the D gene, on 6 matching bases. The sequence in DNA is TGTGCCAGCACCCTCTCAGCCCCGGGAAGGGGGAGAAATGAAGCTTTCTTT. It encodes CASTLSAPGRGRNEAFF.